The 30 T cell receptor beta chains below were found in one sample sequenced in a study of early T cells in non-severe SARS-CoV-2 infection. TCRdb re-derived calls from the 5' RACE reads in MiXCR, one entry per CDR3 protein. The sample lists more than 95,000 distinct CDR3 sequences, around 10% seen once, with around 4.8% in the top ten. Material: whole blood, obtained at baseline. The receptor set was obtained from an adult who was a healthcare worker with PCR-confirmed SARS-CoV-2 infection or an uninfected control (not recorded which).

V and J are TRBV7-2 and TRBJ2-7; D call uncertain. This CDR3 has 13 residues. V lost 0 bases to trimming and J lost 7 bases, with 10 bases between them. Germline V gene lookup returns CDR1 SGHTA and CDR2 FQGNSA. CDR3 in DNA: TGTGCCAGCAGCTTAGCTCGCCCCGGAGAGCAGTACTTC. Translating gives CASSLARPGEQYF. The whole variable domain, filled in from reference TRBV7-2 and TRBJ2-7, reads GAGVSQSPSNKVTEKGKDVELRCDPISGHTALYWYRQSLGQGLEFLIYFQGNSAPDKSGLPSDRFSAERTGGSVSTLTIQRTQQEDSAVYLCASSLARPGEQYFGPGTRLTVT.

Many counts were recorded for this clonotype. The rearrangement joins TRBV12-3 or TRBV12-4 to TRBJ1-1, with 9 bases that match TRBD1. This CDR3 spans 14 amino acids. V lost 5 bases and J lost 4; bases outside the gene matches: 5. The CDR3 nucleotides are TGTGCCAGCAGTCGACAGGGGGTTAGCACTGAAGCTTTCTTT. This codes for CASSRQGVSTEAFF.

The V gene is TRBV20-1, the J gene TRBJ2-1; 8 bases are shared with TRBD2. Losses at the gene ends were 3 bases for V and 2 bases for J; bases not matched to a gene: 3. The CDR3 loop spans 14 amino acids. Germline-derived CDR1 and CDR2 are DFQATT and SNEGSKA (reference sequence). The CDR3 region has the DNA TGCAGTGCTAGTGCGGGAGGCCCCTACAATGAGCAGTTCTTC. Protein product: CSASAGGPYNEQFF.

This clonotype was seen ten or more times. The CDR3 sequence: CSADGTSEALVSYEQYF. For the CDR3, the DNA is TGCAGTGCGGATGGGACTAGCGAGGCTCTCGTCTCCTACGAGCAGTACTTC. The chain couples TRBV20-1 to TRBJ2-7, with 10 bases lining up with TRBD2. Germline V gene lookup returns CDR1 DFQATT and CDR2 SNEGSKA (reference sequence). CDR3 length: 17 amino acids. The J segment lost 0 bases and the V segment lost 6 bases, leaving 14 bases of the junction unmatched.

This chain connects TRBV5-1 to TRBJ2-5; 9 bases are shared with TRBD2. The V gene end was trimmed by 4 bases and the J gene end by 5 bases; junction bases not matched to a gene: 15. This CDR3 is 17 amino acids long. CDR1 is SGHRS, CDR2 YFSETQ, per germline. The CDR3 is CASSEDTLREGGETQYF. In DNA form, the CDR3 reads TGCGCCAGCAGCGAAGACACCCTGCGGGAGGGCGGGGAGACCCAGTACTTC.

This clonotype was seen at least ten times. The chain joins TRBV3-1 to TRBJ2-2; either TRBD1 or TRBD2 may supply D (5 bases each). V was cut by 1 base and J by 5 bases, with 11 bases left in between. This CDR3 contains 15 residues. Germline values: CDR1 LGHDT, CDR2 YNNKEL (reference sequence). The CDR3 region is CASSQGGAGTGELFF. DNA of the CDR3: TGTGCCAGCAGCCAAGGAGGGGCCGGTACCGGGGAGCTGTTTTTT. Full variable domain (remainder filled in from reference TRBV3-1 and TRBJ2-2): DTAVSQTPKYLVTQMGNDKSIKCEQNLGHDTMYWYKQDSKKFLKIMFSYNNKELIINETVPNRFSPKSPDKAHLNLHINSLELGDSAVYFCASSQGGAGTGELFFGEGSRLTVL.

This clonotype was counted only a few times. The rearrangement uses TRBV20-1 and TRBJ1-4, with TRBD1 as a possible D gene (5 bases). Trimming removed 0 bases at V and 7 bases at J, with 12 bases between. There are 14 residues in the CDR3. CDR1 is DFQATT, CDR2 SNEGSKA, per germline (reference sequence). The CDR3 DNA reads TGCAGTGCTAGAGATAGGGCAGGGTTTGAAAAACTGTTTTTT. It codes for CSARDRAGFEKLFF.

In this sample, this clonotype turned up a few times. The chain uses TRBV5-1 and TRBJ2-5; 8 positions match TRBD1. The V gene's germline CDR1 is SGHRS and CDR2 YFSETQ. The CDR3 extends over 13 amino acids. Trimming took 3 bases from V and 6 from J; bases not matched to a gene: 4. CDR3 protein: CASSSQGEKTQYF. The DNA of the CDR3 is TGCGCCAGCAGCTCACAGGGGGAGAAGACCCAGTACTTC.

This clonotype has only a few counts. The rearrangement uses TRBV12-3 or TRBV12-4 and TRBJ1-1; TRBD1 agrees at 11 bases. The CDR3 contains 16 residues. V was clipped by 5 bases and J by 3 bases; unmatched bases: 8. CDR3 nucleotides: TGTGCCAGCAGTCCTTGGACAGGGGGCATGGACACTGAAGCTTTCTTT. Amino acids: CASSPWTGGMDTEAFF.

In this sample, this clonotype turned up many times. The chain combines TRBV4-1 with TRBJ2-3; tentatively, D is TRBD1 or TRBD2 (6 bases each). V was cut by 4 bases and J by 4 bases, with 9 bases left in between. This CDR3 comprises 13 residues. Germline assignment: CDR1 MGHRA and CDR2 YSYEKL. As DNA, the CDR3 is TGCGCCAGCAGCCTGGAGGGGGCAGATACGCAGTATTTT. This sequence encodes CASSLEGADTQYF.

There are many counts of this clonotype. The J gene is TRBJ2-5, the V gene TRBV5-1; 7 bases are shared with TRBD2. The CDR3 consists of 14 residues. Germline CDR1 and CDR2: SGHRS and YFSETQ. V lost 2 bases, J lost 5 bases, and 6 bases stayed unmatched. CDR3 sequence: CASSFEGRAETQYF. DNA for the CDR3: TGCGCCAGCAGCTTCGAAGGGAGGGCCGAGACCCAGTACTTC.

This clonotype has a count of ten or more. J is TRBJ2-3 and V is TRBV7-9, with D unresolved. Germline CDR1 and CDR2: SEHNR and FQNEAQ (reference sequence). The CDR3 covers 12 residues. V lost 5 bases, J lost 3 bases, and 6 bases lay in between. In DNA, the CDR3 is TGTGCCAGCAGCCCACAGACAGATACGCAGTATTTT. This sequence encodes CASSPQTDTQYF.

The rearrangement uses TRBV12-3 or TRBV12-4 and TRBJ2-2, with D possibly being TRBD1 (6 bases). V was pared by 5 bases and J by 6 bases, with 10 bases between. The CDR3 covers 13 residues. CDR3 DNA sequence: TGTGCCAGCAGTCGAGGGGGTGCCGGGGAGCTGTTTTTT. Amino acid sequence: CASSRGGAGELFF.

The J gene is TRBJ1-1, the V gene TRBV12-3 or TRBV12-4; 9 nucleotides line up with TRBD1. This CDR3 comprises 16 residues. V lost 3 bases and J lost 2; bases outside the gene matches: 7. The chain's CDR3 is CASSLGLGQGNTEAFF. CDR3 bases: TGTGCCAGCAGTTTGGGGCTGGGACAGGGAAACACTGAAGCTTTCTTT.

This clonotype was observed a handful of times. This chain connects TRBV7-9 to TRBJ1-1; D may be TRBD1 (5 bases). The CDR3 is made up of 14 amino acids. The germline gives CDR1 SEHNR, CDR2 FQNEAQ (reference sequence). The V and J ends lost 1 base and 4 bases respectively, with 10 bases between them. The CDR3 sequence is CASSLEYGTTEAFF. CDR3 bases: TGTGCCAGCAGCTTAGAATACGGGACCACTGAAGCTTTCTTT.

V usage is TRBV5-4 and J usage is TRBJ1-1, with 8 bases fitting TRBD1. Trimming took 2 bases from V and 0 from J; bases not matched to a gene: 6. Germline CDR1 SGHNT, CDR2 YYREEE (reference sequence). This CDR3 region has 16 residues. Here the CDR3 reads CASSFPGQAMNTEAFF. In nucleotides, the CDR3 is TGTGCCAGCAGCTTTCCGGGACAGGCGATGAACACTGAAGCTTTCTTT.

This clonotype appeared many times. Here the CDR3 DNA reads TGCAGCGTTGAAACGGGGACAGAGAATCAGCCCCAGCATTTT. The encoded protein is CSVETGTENQPQHF. This sequence joins TRBV29-1 and TRBJ1-5; TRBD1 matches 7 bases. The CDR3 loop spans 14 amino acids. Trimming removed 2 bases from V and 4 bases from J; junction bases left unmatched: 5. CDR1 and CDR2 (germline): SQVTM, ANQGSEA.

The gene calls are TRBV10-3 and TRBJ2-7; TRBD1 agrees at 11 bases. V gave up 2 bases and J gave up 6 bases; unmatched junction bases: 3. The CDR3 runs to 14 residues. Germline CDR1 ENHRY, CDR2 SYGVKD. The CDR3 coding sequence is TGTGCCATCAGTGAGGGACAGGGGGCCAGCGAGCAGTACTTC. It is translated as CAISEGQGASEQYF.

In its sample, this clonotype was seen many times. The chain joins TRBV5-1 to TRBJ1-1; D perhaps matches TRBD1 (5 bases). Trimming took off 4 bases at V and 8 bases at J, with 12 bases between the two ends. Germline-derived CDR1 and CDR2 are SGHRS and YFSETQ. CDR3 size: 12 residues. The CDR3 is CASSGGTEEAFF. The DNA for the CDR3 is TGCGCCAGCAGCGGGGGGACGGAGGAAGCTTTCTTT. Based on the CDR3 plus reference TRBV5-1 and TRBJ1-1, the full variable domain is KAGVTQTPRYLIKTRGQQVTLSCSPISGHRSVSWYQQTPGQGLQFLFEYFSETQRNKGNFPGRFSGRQFSNSRSEMNVSTLELGDSALYLCASSGGTEEAFFGQGTRLTVV.

This clonotype was found a few times. The chain links TRBV7-9 to TRBJ1-1; D uncertain. Trimming removed 3 bases at V and 1 base at J, with 9 bases between. Germline V CDR1 and CDR2: SEHNR, FQNEAQ (reference sequence). The CDR3 sequence is 14 residues long. CDR3 DNA sequence: TGTGCCAGCAGCTTGGACTGGGGGAACACTGAAGCTTTCTTT. This encodes CASSLDWGNTEAFF.

This clonotype was observed a few times. The chain is built from TRBV6-1 and TRBJ1-5, with no clear D. This CDR3 is built from 12 residues. Germline loops: CDR1 MNHNS, CDR2 SASEGT. V was cut by 4 bases and J by 8 bases, with 9 bases left in between. Here the CDR3 reads CASSGLRKPQHF. CDR3 in DNA: TGTGCCAGCAGTGGTTTGCGAAAGCCCCAGCATTTT.

This clonotype was found many times. CDR3 DNA sequence: TGTGCCTGGAATAGACTAGCGGGTGGCACAGATACGCAGTATTTT. Its translation is CAWNRLAGGTDTQYF. The rearrangement joins TRBV30 to TRBJ2-3; 10 nucleotides match TRBD2. J gave up 1 base and V 4 bases, and 5 bases lay outside the gene matches. Germline V gene data show CDR1 as GTSNPN and CDR2 as SVGIG (reference sequence). CDR3 length: 15 residues.

This clonotype was observed a handful of times. V and J are TRBV6-1 and TRBJ2-1; 8 bases are a match to TRBD1. The germline gives CDR1 MNHNS, CDR2 SASEGT. The CDR3 spans 14 residues. Germline trimming cut 4 bases from V and 7 bases from J; bases unmatched to any gene: 6. The CDR3 is CASSVPWTGNEQFF. The CDR3, as DNA: TGTGCCAGCAGTGTCCCCTGGACAGGGAATGAGCAGTTCTTC.

In this sample, this clonotype turned up many times. The genes are TRBV6-6 and TRBJ2-2; 8 bases line up with TRBD1. Per the germline V gene, CDR1 is MNHNY and CDR2 is SVGAGI (reference sequence). The CDR3 has 16 amino acids. V dropped 2 bases and J dropped 3; count of bases not matched to a gene: 5. The CDR3, as DNA: TGTGCCAGCAGTTACAGGGACAGGCCGGACACCGGGGAGCTGTTTTTT. Its translation is CASSYRDRPDTGELFF.

The chain carries TRBV25-1 and TRBJ2-5, with D perhaps TRBD1 or TRBD2 (5 bases each). The CDR3 runs to 14 residues. The germline V and J ends were trimmed by 3 bases and 5 bases, with 13 bases remaining between them. Germline values: CDR1 MGHDK, CDR2 SYGVNS. The CDR3 bases are TGTGCCAGCAGTGATCTTGGGGGTTTGGAGACCCAGTACTTC. It translates to CASSDLGGLETQYF.

In this sample, this clonotype turned up a few times. J is TRBJ2-7 and V is TRBV3-1; no firm D call. Germline V gives CDR1 LGHDT, CDR2 YNNKEL (reference sequence). V was trimmed by 8 bases and J by 3 bases, leaving 11 bases between them. This CDR3 spans 12 amino acids. CDR3 coding DNA: TGTGCCAGCGGGAATCAAGGCTACGAGCAGTACTTC. Amino acids: CASGNQGYEQYF.

This chain joins TRBV6-5 and TRBJ1-1; TRBD1 is a possible D gene (6 bases). The CDR3 contains 15 residues. Deletions cut 6 bases from V and 3 bases from J, with 17 bases between. Germline V CDR1 and CDR2: MNHEY, SVGAGI. The DNA for the CDR3 is TGTGCCAGCAGACCAACCCACAGGGTTGACACTGAAGCTTTCTTT. Encoded protein: CASRPTHRVDTEAFF.

The rearrangement joins TRBV11-2 to TRBJ2-5, with TRBD2 identical over 11 bases. Germline V CDR1 and CDR2: SGHAT, FQNNGV. J lost 2 bases, V lost 1 base, and 3 bases had no gene match. CDR3 length equals 16 residues. The CDR3 is CASSLAGLAAQETQYF. CDR3 nucleotide sequence: TGTGCCAGCAGCTTAGCGGGACTAGCGGCTCAAGAGACCCAGTACTTC.

This clonotype has ten or more counts. The V gene is TRBV5-4, the J gene TRBJ2-1, with TRBD1 matching over 7 bases. V dropped 4 bases and J dropped 1; count of bases not matched to a gene: 11. The length of the CDR3 is 17 residues. Germline CDR1 SGHNT, CDR2 YYREEE (reference sequence). CDR3 in amino acids: CASSPLAGTASYNEQFF. CDR3 in DNA: TGTGCCAGCAGCCCGCTCGCCGGGACAGCTTCCTACAATGAGCAGTTCTTC. The entire variable domain, with the rest obtained from reference TRBV5-4 and TRBJ2-1, is as follows: ETGVTQSPTHLIKTRGQQVTLRCSSQSGHNTVSWYQQALGQGPQFIFQYYREEENGRGNFPPRFSGLQFPNYSSELNVNALELDDSALYLCASSPLAGTASYNEQFFGPGTRLTVL.

This clonotype was counted between two and nine times. This chain links TRBV12-3 or TRBV12-4 with TRBJ2-7, with 9 bases matching TRBD1. The CDR3 has 15 residues. The J segment lost 7 bases and the V segment lost 2 bases, leaving 9 bases of the junction unmatched. CDR3 bases: TGTGCCAGCAGTTTAACCCTCAGAGACAGGGGGGAGCAGTACTTC. This encodes CASSLTLRDRGEQYF.